This T cell receptor (beta chain) appears in the sequencing data of a study of blood T cell repertoires in COVID-19. CDR3 length: 14 residues. The V gene's germline CDR1 is SGHRS and CDR2 YFSETQ. V was pared by 4 bases and J by 6 bases, with 1 base of the junction left unmatched. The protocol was immunoSEQ multiplex PCR, while the TCRdb copy is restricted to in-frame clones and leaves out a portion. The sample carries under 300,000 clones, about 87% recorded once. The receptor comes from a woman aged 40 to 50 with acute COVID-19. The specimen was PBMCs or T cells enriched from blood (not recorded which). The rearrangement links TRBV5-1 to TRBJ2-2; 12 bases map to TRBD1. The CDR3, as DNA: TGCGCCAGCAGCGGGACAGGGGGCCCCGGGGAGCTGTTTTTT. Protein: CASSGTGGPGELFF.